Detailed here is one T cell receptor beta chain. Antigen unknown. CDR3 length: 11 amino acids. V dropped 5 bases and J dropped 5 bases, with 6 bases sitting between them. CDR1 is SGHVS and CDR2 is FQNEAQ in the germline V gene. Described treatment: oral pan-JAK inhibitor, 5-10 mg twice daily. Extraction of RNA preceded its reverse transcription into cDNA, which served as the sequencing template. Produced via immunoSEQ multiplex PCR; TCRdb's table is partial and in-frame only. The sample includes 190,000 or so clones, roughly 62% of them seen just once. This sample was taken from a study of CD8+ T cells in alopecia areata. Findings of the study overall: Normal-skin resident alphabeta T cells also appear among scalp sample sequences. For patients receiving tofacitinib, scalp clonality and expanded CD8+ clones among the top 100 significantly decreased. Scalp and blood retained many expanded lesional clones during tofacitinib. TCR sharing across patients was less clear than in mice, possibly HLA-related.

This receptor was taken from a human donor with alopecia areata. The rearrangement links TRBV7-8 to TRBJ2-5; no reliable D call. This specimen was CD8+ T cells sorted from blood, taken at week 24, from a patient treated with tofacitinib. The CDR3 coding sequence is TGTGCCAGCAGCGATCGGGAGACCCAGTACTTC. The encoded protein is CASSDRETQYF.